One sample yielded the 25 T cell receptor beta chains listed below, sequenced in a study of cytomegalovirus exposure and HLA in healthy donors. PCR involved 60 Vbeta and 13 Jbeta primers. Some clones are missing from TCRdb's copy, which holds only in-frame ones; the method was immunoSEQ multiplex PCR. This table holds 220,000 or so clones, 70% to 80% found once. The sequencing input was PBMCs. The receptors here all came from a woman in her twenties or thirties in good health and CMV-seronegative.

The gene calls are TRBV30 and TRBJ2-1, with 11 bases matching TRBD2. The J segment lost 7 bases and the V segment lost 0 bases, leaving 8 bases of the junction unmatched. This CDR3 is 16 amino acids long. The germline V gene has CDR1 GTSNPN and CDR2 SVGIG (reference sequence). For the CDR3, the DNA is TGTGCCTGGAGTGTTCGCTCTAGCGGGAGGAGAAATGAGCAGTTCTTC. Translating gives CAWSVRSSGRRNEQFF.

This clone was counted a single time. Mismatch with germline at one junction end may stem from a read error. The rearrangement links TRBV7-9 to TRBJ2-2; the D gene is possibly TRBD2 (6 bases). The CDR3 is made up of 15 amino acids. Looked up from germline, CDR1 is SEHNR and CDR2 is FQNEAQ (reference sequence). The CDR3 spells CSSSPLGLNGRELFF. CDR3 coding DNA: TGTTCCAGCAGCCCTCTGGGACTCAATGGCAGGGAGCTGTTTTTT.

Here the CDR3 DNA reads TGCAGCGTTGGCCTTAGCGGGCCGTACGAGCAGTACTTC. Its protein is CSVGLSGPYEQYF. This chain connects TRBV29-1 to TRBJ2-7; 7 bases are a match to TRBD2. V trimming: 4 bases; J trimming: 4 bases; junction bases outside the gene matches: 7. The CDR3 has 13 residues. Germline V lookup: CDR1 SQVTM, CDR2 ANQGSEA.

The V and J genes are TRBV6-5 and TRBJ1-6, with D unclear. The germline gives CDR1 MNHEY, CDR2 SVGAGI. Between the trimmed V and J ends, which lost 4 bases and 10 bases, there was a span of 5 bases. The CDR3 loop spans 11 amino acids. Written as DNA, the CDR3 is TGTGCCAGCAGTTCTGGCTCACCCCTCCACTTT. It specifies CASSSGSPLHF.

The chain couples TRBV18 to TRBJ2-2; unclear D gene. Germline values: CDR1 KGHSH, CDR2 LQKENI. V lost 2 bases and J 0 bases, leaving 7 bases between the germline ends. The CDR3 contains 15 residues. CDR3 sequence: CASSPNRANTGELFF. In DNA, the CDR3 is TGTGCCAGCTCACCAAACCGAGCGAACACCGGGGAGCTGTTTTTT.

The chain employs TRBV7-2 and TRBJ2-1, with 12 bases that match TRBD2. Per germline, CDR1 SGHTA and CDR2 FQGNSA. With V trimmed by 1 base and J by 9 bases, 4 bases remained unmatched. The CDR3 runs to 15 residues. Written as DNA, the CDR3 is TGTGCCAGCAGCTTAGGACTAGCGGGGGCGGCTGAGCAGTTCTTC. Translating gives CASSLGLAGAAEQFF.

The chain joins TRBV18 to TRBJ2-7; 11 positions agree with TRBD2. V lost 2 bases, J lost 3 bases, and 3 bases stayed unmatched. Looked up from germline, CDR1 is KGHSH and CDR2 is LQKENI. The CDR3 contains 15 residues. The CDR3 coding sequence is TGTGCCAGCTCACCAGCCGGGACTAGCGGCTACGAGCAGTACTTC. Protein: CASSPAGTSGYEQYF.

This chain connects TRBV27 to TRBJ1-5; the D is unclear. The V end lost 4 bases, the J end lost 4 bases, and 8 bases lay between the germline ends. CDR3 size: 13 residues. CDR1 and CDR2 from the germline V gene are MNHEY and SMNVEV (reference sequence). The DNA of the CDR3 is TGTGCCAGCAGTTCAATAACAAATCAGCCCCAGCATTTT. Its translation: CASSSITNQPQHF.

This sequence joins TRBV2 and TRBJ2-7, with 7 bases aligning to TRBD1. The CDR3 has 10 amino acids. Germline V gives CDR1 SNHLY, CDR2 FYNNEI. Trimming cost V 6 bases and J 9 bases; bases outside gene matches: 2. The CDR3 nucleotides read TGTGCCAGCAGCACAGGGGTGCAGTACTTC. This translates into CASSTGVQYF.

The chain uses TRBV5-1 and TRBJ1-3; tentative D call: TRBD1 (5 bases). The CDR3 contains 15 residues. Germline CDR1 reads SGHRS; CDR2 reads YFSETQ. Trimming pared 0 bases from V and 4 bases from J, leaving 11 bases between. The CDR3 nucleotides read TGCGCCAGCAGCTTGGAAGTCACAGGCGGAAACACCATATATTTT. Protein product: CASSLEVTGGNTIYF.

The J gene is TRBJ2-2, the V gene TRBV25-1, with 14 bases that match TRBD2. CDR3 length equals 16 residues. V trimming: 4 bases; J trimming: 6 bases; junction bases outside the gene matches: 4. CDR1 and CDR2 from the germline V gene are MGHDK and SYGVNS. This chain's CDR3 is CASSGLAGGGAGELFF. CDR3 nucleotides: TGTGCCAGCAGTGGACTAGCGGGAGGGGGGGCCGGGGAGCTGTTTTTT.

The gene calls are TRBV18 and TRBJ2-3, with no clear D. The germline gives CDR1 KGHSH, CDR2 LQKENI. The CDR3 consists of 13 residues. V lost 3 bases and J 2 bases, leaving 6 bases between the germline ends. The chain's CDR3 is CASSPSLTDTQYF. In DNA, the CDR3 is TGTGCCAGCTCACCCTCCCTCACAGATACGCAGTATTTT.

This clone was detected once. Its ends do not fully match the called genes, so a read error is possible. The rearrangement links TRBV15 to TRBJ1-6; D call uncertain. This CDR3 spans 15 amino acids. CDR1 is LNHNV, CDR2 YYDKDF, per germline (reference sequence). CDR3 residues: CATSRVVSFNSPLHF. For the CDR3, the DNA is TGTGCCACCAGCAGAGTTGTCTCCTTTAATTCACCCCTCCACTTT.

This clone was observed a handful of times. CDR3 residues: CASSPSVDTEAFF. The CDR3 DNA reads as TGTGCCAGCAGTCCCTCAGTGGACACTGAAGCTTTCTTT. V usage is TRBV6-1 and J usage is TRBJ1-1; D is undetermined. Per the germline V gene, CDR1 is MNHNS and CDR2 is SASEGT. Trimming removed 5 bases from V and 3 bases from J, with 10 bases in between. This CDR3 has 13 amino acids.

The genes are TRBV5-1 and TRBJ2-1; TRBD2 might be the D (6 bases). The V end was cut by 4 bases, the J end by 9 bases, with 20 bases between. CDR3 length: 15 amino acids. Germline CDR1 and CDR2: SGHRS and YFSETQ. CDR3 protein: CASSLPGPNGGEQFF. The CDR3 nucleotides are TGCGCCAGCAGCCTGCCGGGGCCTAACGGGGGTGAGCAGTTCTTC.

The chain couples TRBV7-6 to TRBJ2-7, with TRBD2 as a possible D gene (6 bases). This CDR3 spans 14 amino acids. Per germline, CDR1 SGHVS and CDR2 FNYEAQ. Trimming left V 5 bases short and J 0 bases short, with 11 bases between. The CDR3 DNA sequence: TGTGCCAGCAGCCCAGACGGGAGCTCCTACGAGCAGTACTTC. Its translation: CASSPDGSSYEQYF.

With regard to this clone: Other DNA sequences of this sample code for an identical CDR3. This chain connects TRBV5-1 to TRBJ1-1; possibly TRBD1 for D (5 bases). V was clipped by 4 bases and J by 2 bases, with 12 bases between them. CDR1 SGHRS and CDR2 YFSETQ come from the germline V gene. This CDR3 spans 14 amino acids. CDR3 coding DNA: TGCGCCAGCAGCCCGGGGGGGGGAAACACTGAAGCTTTCTTT. Its protein product is CASSPGGGNTEAFF.

This sequence joins TRBV5-5 and TRBJ1-2, with TRBD1 matching 7 bases. The CDR3 runs 14 residues. From germline, CDR1 is SGHKS and CDR2 YYEKEE (reference sequence). J lost 7 bases, V lost 0 bases, and 6 bases had no gene match. CDR3 residues: CASSLADRRLGYTF. The CDR3 bases are TGTGCCAGCAGCTTGGCGGACAGGCGACTTGGCTACACCTTC.

This chain connects TRBV29-1 to TRBJ2-3, with 8 bases aligning to TRBD1. Germline CDR1 SQVTM, CDR2 ANQGSEA. The CDR3 contains 16 residues. The junction had 7 bases not matched to a gene; V was cut back by 0 bases and J by 2 bases. This chain's CDR3 is CSVEDQDRESTDTQYF. CDR3 nucleotides: TGCAGCGTTGAAGATCAGGACAGGGAGTCCACAGATACGCAGTATTTT.

The chain recombines TRBV5-1 with TRBJ2-5; D remains ambiguous. The CDR3 is 12 residues long. Germline V CDR1 and CDR2: SGHRS, YFSETQ. Between the trimmed V and J ends, which lost 2 bases and 5 bases, there was a span of 7 bases. The CDR3 reads CASSFGDETQYF. CDR3 in DNA: TGCGCCAGCAGCTTTGGAGATGAGACCCAGTACTTC.

The rearrangement links TRBV6-1 to TRBJ1-5, with 8 bases lining up with TRBD1. The CDR3 contains 13 residues. V gave up 5 bases and J gave up 7 bases; unmatched junction bases: 4. From germline, CDR1 is MNHNS and CDR2 SASEGT. This CDR3 reads CASSRTGKQPQHF. Here the CDR3 DNA reads TGTGCCAGCAGTCGGACAGGGAAACAGCCCCAGCATTTT.

Turning to this clone: At one of its ends the junction is not consistent with the germline gene, which may arise from a read error. The chain joins TRBV7-7 to TRBJ2-3, with 7 bases fitting TRBD1. The CDR3 has 14 amino acids. The germline gives CDR1 SSHAT, CDR2 FNYEAQ (reference sequence). Here the CDR3 reads CASSLDRDPDTQYF. The CDR3, as DNA: TGTGCTAGCAGCTTAGACAGGGATCCAGATACGCAGTATTTT.

In regard to this clone: Its ends do not fully match the called genes, so a read error is possible. The V and J genes are TRBV7-9 and TRBJ1-2; 10 positions agree with TRBD1. The CDR3 covers 12 residues. Germline values: CDR1 SEHNR, CDR2 FQNEAQ (reference sequence). The CDR3 DNA reads TGTTCCAGCAGCCCCGGGACAGGGGAGTACACCTTC. It codes for CSSSPGTGEYTF.

This clone was observed a few times. The chain uses TRBV6-6 and TRBJ1-5; weak D call: TRBD1 (5 bases). The V end was cut by 4 bases, the J end by 3 bases, with 16 bases between. The CDR3 is made up of 16 amino acids. Germline values: CDR1 MNHNY, CDR2 SVGAGI (reference sequence). The CDR3 region is CASSSPAGESNQPQHF. As DNA, the CDR3 is TGTGCCAGCAGTTCCCCCGCGGGGGAATCCAATCAGCCCCAGCATTTT.

The chain is built from TRBV11-3 and TRBJ1-3; D is unclear. Germline loops: CDR1 SGHNT, CDR2 YENEEA. The V and J ends lost 4 bases and 0 bases respectively, with 13 bases between them. This CDR3 is built from 16 residues. The CDR3 DNA reads as TGTGCCAGCAGCTCGCTCCGAGTAGTCTCTGGAAACACCATATATTTT. Its translation: CASSSLRVVSGNTIYF.